This passage covers 23 T cell receptor beta chains from one sample sequenced in a study of blood T cell repertoires in COVID-19. Some clones are missing from TCRdb's copy, which holds only in-frame ones; the method was immunoSEQ multiplex PCR. This sample has 300,000 to 350,000 clones; 80% to 90% occur once, and the top ten carry less than 2.5%. Sequenced: PBMCs or T cells enriched from blood (not recorded which). These TCRs come from a young man who had recovered from COVID-19.

The chain combines TRBV9 with TRBJ1-2; 12 bases match TRBD1. V lost 4 bases, J lost 7 bases, and 11 bases stayed unmatched. CDR3 length equals 16 residues. CDR1 and CDR2 (germline): SGDLS, YYNGEE. CDR3 amino acids: CASSPGGTGGLSGYTF. The CDR3 DNA reads TGTGCCAGCAGCCCCGGGGGGACAGGGGGCTTAAGTGGCTACACCTTC.

The rearrangement joins TRBV29-1 to TRBJ1-5; D is unresolved. This CDR3 has 13 amino acids. V was pared by 3 bases and J by 3 bases, with 9 bases between. Germline values: CDR1 SQVTM, CDR2 ANQGSEA. The DNA of the CDR3 is TGCAGCGTTGATTACAGCTACAATCAGCCCCAGCATTTT. Translated: CSVDYSYNQPQHF.

The chain combines TRBV19 with TRBJ2-6; D perhaps matches TRBD1 (5 bases). V lost 0 bases to trimming and J lost 1 base, with 7 bases between them. Germline V CDR1 and CDR2: LNHDA, SQIVND (reference sequence). This CDR3 has 16 residues. In DNA, the CDR3 is TGTGCCAGTAGTATAGAGGCAGGGTCTGGGGCCAACGTCCTGACTTTC. Translated: CASSIEAGSGANVLTF. The whole variable domain, filled in from reference TRBV19 and TRBJ2-6, reads DGGITQSPKYLFRKEGQNVTLSCEQNLNHDAMYWYRQDPGQGLRLIYYSQIVNDFQKGDIAEGYSVSREKKESFPLTVTSAQKNPTAFYLCASSIEAGSGANVLTFGAGSRLTVL.

V and J are TRBV7-2 and TRBJ2-1; D is perhaps TRBD2 (5 bases). There are 14 residues in the CDR3. Germline CDR1 and CDR2: SGHTA and FQGNSA. Trimming removed 6 bases from V and 5 bases from J, with 14 bases in between. The CDR3 DNA reads as TGTGCCAGCAGTCCTGCCCGGGGTAACAATGAGCAGTTCTTC. It is translated as CASSPARGNNEQFF. The full variable domain, its missing parts supplied by reference TRBV7-2 and TRBJ2-1, is GAGVSQSPSNKVTEKGKDVELRCDPISGHTALYWYRQSLGQGLEFLIYFQGNSAPDKSGLPSDRFSAERTGGSVSTLTIQRTQQEDSAVYLCASSPARGNNEQFFGPGTRLTVL.

This sequence joins TRBV7-9 and TRBJ2-1; D uncertain. The CDR3 consists of 12 residues. Germline V gene data show CDR1 as SEHNR and CDR2 as FQNEAQ (reference sequence). Trimming cost V 1 base and J 8 bases, with 6 bases left between them. CDR3 DNA sequence: TGTGCCAGCAGCTTAGTCTTAGATGAGCAGTTCTTC. Translating it yields CASSLVLDEQFF.

This clone was recorded a few times. V usage is TRBV19 and J usage is TRBJ2-7; 8 nucleotides line up with TRBD1. The CDR3 spans 14 residues. Germline V CDR1 and CDR2: LNHDA, SQIVND (reference sequence). Unmatched junction bases numbered 7, after V lost 4 bases and J lost 5 bases. The CDR3 region has the DNA TGTGCCAGTAGTAACCCGGACAGGGCTCACGAGCAGTACTTC. Its protein product is CASSNPDRAHEQYF.

This chain links TRBV2 with TRBJ1-1, with 8 bases lining up with TRBD1. The V segment lost 5 bases and the J segment 4 bases; nucleotides outside the gene matches: 6. Germline V gene lookup returns CDR1 SNHLY and CDR2 FYNNEI. The CDR3 loop spans 14 amino acids. CDR3 nucleotide sequence: TGTGCCAGCAGTCAATATACAGGGGGCACTGAAGCTTTCTTT. Translating gives CASSQYTGGTEAFF.

The chain combines TRBV18 with TRBJ1-1, with 9 bases identical to TRBD1. V shed 8 bases, J shed 8 bases, and the junction held 9 bases outside the gene matches. In germline, CDR1 is KGHSH, CDR2 LQKENI. The CDR3 runs to 13 residues. For the CDR3, the DNA is TGTGCCAGCCGCGGGACAGGGTTACACGAAGCTTTCTTT. Protein sequence: CASRGTGLHEAFF.

V and J are TRBV7-9 and TRBJ1-1, with 7 bases aligning to TRBD1. Germline values: CDR1 SEHNR, CDR2 FQNEAQ (reference sequence). V lost 5 bases to trimming and J lost 0 bases; unmatched junction nucleotides: 0. The CDR3 loop spans 13 amino acids. As DNA, the CDR3 is TGTGCCAGCAGCCAGGGGGTGAACACTGAAGCTTTCTTT. Its protein is CASSQGVNTEAFF.

The V and J genes are TRBV13 and TRBJ1-2, with a tentative D call TRBD1 (5 bases). V gave up 2 bases and J gave up 7 bases, with 11 bases separating them. There are 13 residues in the CDR3. The V gene's germline CDR1 is PRHDT and CDR2 FYEKMQ (reference sequence). The DNA for the CDR3 is TGTGCCAGCAGCTTACAGGGAGGACGTGGCTACACCTTC. As protein: CASSLQGGRGYTF.

V and J are TRBV7-3 and TRBJ2-7, with D possibly matching TRBD2 (5 bases). The CDR3 consists of 12 residues. Germline V CDR1 and CDR2: SGHTA, FQGTGA. The V end lost 5 bases, the J end lost 6 bases, and 11 bases lay between the germline ends. DNA of the CDR3: TGTGCCAGCAGCCCCGGGGAAGGCGAGCAGTACTTC. Amino acids: CASSPGEGEQYF.

This chain uses TRBV15 with TRBJ1-2, with 9 bases fitting TRBD1. V was pared by 4 bases and J by 9 bases, with 12 bases of the junction left unmatched. Germline V lookup: CDR1 LNHNV, CDR2 YYDKDF (reference sequence). The CDR3 spans 15 residues. The CDR3 nucleotides read TGTGCCACCAGCATCGATACAGGGGGCTTAGGAAGCTACACCTTC. It translates to CATSIDTGGLGSYTF.

The genes are TRBV27 and TRBJ1-1; TRBD1 matches 8 bases. CDR3 length: 15 residues. Trimming removed 2 bases from V and 4 bases from J; junction bases left unmatched: 6. The germline gives CDR1 MNHEY, CDR2 SMNVEV (reference sequence). This CDR3 is CASSLGQGWVTEAFF. The CDR3 region has the DNA TGTGCCAGCAGTTTAGGACAGGGTTGGGTCACTGAAGCTTTCTTT.

The rearrangement links TRBV4-1 to TRBJ2-1; 14 bases line up with TRBD2. This CDR3 is built from 18 residues. V dropped 4 bases and J dropped 0; count of bases not matched to a gene: 5. Germline V gene sequence: CDR1 MGHRA, CDR2 YSYEKL. This CDR3 reads CASSRTSGGQSSYNEQFF. The CDR3 bases are TGCGCCAGCAGCCGGACTAGCGGGGGGCAGAGCTCCTACAATGAGCAGTTCTTC.

In its sample, this clone was seen a few times. The rearrangement links TRBV5-1 to TRBJ1-1, with TRBD1 as a possible D gene (5 bases). CDR1 and CDR2 from the germline V gene are SGHRS and YFSETQ. V lost 4 bases and J 5 bases, leaving 15 bases between the germline ends. This CDR3 is 14 amino acids long. The CDR3, as DNA: TGCGCCAGCAGCGTGGGGGAAACGGGGACTGAAGCTTTCTTT. This sequence encodes CASSVGETGTEAFF.

The rearrangement joins TRBV6-5 to TRBJ2-2; 11 bases are a match to TRBD1. This CDR3 has 15 residues. With 6 bases clipped from V and 2 bases from J, the junction kept 2 bases outside the gene matches. Germline V CDR1 and CDR2: MNHEY, SVGAGI. This chain's CDR3 is CASRRTGGNTGELFF. The DNA for the CDR3 is TGTGCCAGCAGACGGACAGGGGGCAACACCGGGGAGCTGTTTTTT.

The chain is built from TRBV6-5 and TRBJ1-1, with 7 bases that match TRBD1. Per the germline V gene, CDR1 is MNHEY and CDR2 is SVGAGI. The CDR3 is made up of 14 amino acids. V dropped 6 bases and J dropped 2; count of bases not matched to a gene: 6. CDR3 loop: CASRDGTANTEAFF. The CDR3, as DNA: TGTGCCAGCAGGGACGGGACAGCTAACACTGAAGCTTTCTTT.

This chain links TRBV21-1 with TRBJ1-1; the table calls TRBD1, which could not be checked here. TRBV21-1 constitutes a pseudogene. The length of the CDR3 is 13 residues. DNA for the CDR3: TGTGCCACCCAACAGGGGGCGAGCACTGAAGCTTTCTTT. Translating gives CATQQGASTEAFF.

The chain couples TRBV5-1 to TRBJ2-2; 7 nucleotides agree with TRBD1. CDR3 length: 16 amino acids. J gave up 3 bases and V 4 bases, and 9 bases lay outside the gene matches. Germline V gives CDR1 SGHRS, CDR2 YFSETQ. The chain's CDR3 is CASSRKTGWDTGELFF. Written as DNA, the CDR3 is TGCGCCAGCAGCCGGAAGACAGGGTGGGACACCGGGGAGCTGTTTTTT.

This sequence joins TRBV18 and TRBJ1-2, with D perhaps matching TRBD1 (5 bases). This CDR3 region has 12 residues. V lost 4 bases and J 4 bases, leaving 7 bases between the germline ends. Germline lookup yields CDR1 KGHSH and CDR2 LQKENI. The CDR3 coding sequence is TGTGCCAGCTCACAAGACAGCTATGGCTACACCTTC. Its translation is CASSQDSYGYTF.

The chain employs TRBV10-3 and TRBJ1-3; 8 bases fit TRBD1. Trimming at V came to 6 bases and at J to 0 bases, leaving 4 bases not matched to a gene. CDR1 and CDR2 (germline): ENHRY, SYGVKD. CDR3 length equals 15 residues. The CDR3 protein is CAISSGGRSGNTIYF. In nucleotides, the CDR3 is TGTGCCATCAGCTCAGGGGGCCGCTCTGGAAACACCATATATTTT.

The chain joins TRBV6-5 to TRBJ2-7; D is possibly TRBD1 (6 bases). CDR1 is MNHEY, CDR2 SVGAGI, per germline. The CDR3 spans 14 residues. V shed 4 bases and J shed 5 bases, with 15 bases lying between them. The CDR3 reads CASSSPDRYNEQYF. The CDR3 bases are TGTGCCAGCAGTTCCCCGGACAGATACAACGAGCAGTACTTC.

This clone was counted once. CDR3 nucleotide sequence: TGTGCCAGCAGCTTAGCGTTCACATCCCCCTATGGCTACACCTTC. Its protein is CASSLAFTSPYGYTF. The chain employs TRBV7-2 and TRBJ1-2; no definite D call. The CDR3 runs 15 residues. Deletions cut 0 bases from V and 4 bases from J, with 12 bases between. Germline values: CDR1 SGHTA, CDR2 FQGNSA.